This T cell receptor beta chain was profiled in a study of Ad26.COV2.S vaccination and SARS-CoV-2 variants. CDR3 length: 15 amino acids. Trimming removed 6 bases at V and 3 bases at J, with 18 bases between. Looked up from germline, CDR1 is MNHNY and CDR2 is SVGAGI (reference sequence). Whole-study results and caveats: Placebo recipients had lower spike-specific TCR breadth than vaccine recipients.

The data were produced by immunoSEQ multiplex PCR, yet TCRdb's version contains in-frame clones alone and is incomplete. This table holds fewer than 300,000 clones, over 75% found once. Details on this clone: What it binds is not known.

The treatment: 15 to 20 received Ad26.COV2.S at low or high dose, single or two shots; about 5 received placebo; per-sample allocation not given. On day 63 after the first injection, vaccine and placebo recipients gave samples. The source of this sequence is a person between 18 and 65 years old who received the Ad26.COV2.S COVID-19 vaccine or a placebo. The V gene is TRBV6-6, the J gene TRBJ2-7; D is tentatively TRBD1 or TRBD2 (6 bases each). This material consisted of peripheral blood, taken in a trial of Ad26.COV2.S vaccine versus placebo. The CDR3 reads CASSTGWAGYYEQYF. In nucleotides, the CDR3 is TGTGCCAGCAGCACAGGGTGGGCGGGGTACTACGAGCAGTACTTC.